These 5 T cell receptor beta chains were sequenced from one sample in a study of shared clonotypes between healthy human individuals. Sequenced by immunoSEQ multiplex PCR; TCRdb stores in-frame clones only, minus some. Of about 1 million clones listed, approximately 68% were seen once; the top ten hold over 1.3%. Sequenced: memory CD4+ T cells sorted from blood. The subset denotes: CD45RA-negative fraction. These receptor sequences come from a young man in good health.

The genes are TRBV2 and TRBJ2-3; the match to TRBD2 covers 8 bases. This CDR3 is 17 amino acids long. V lost 7 bases to trimming and J lost 1 base; unmatched junction nucleotides: 13. The germline V gene has CDR1 SNHLY and CDR2 FYNNEI. The CDR3 loop is CASTSGPSQRGTDTQYF. DNA of the CDR3: TGTGCCAGCACTAGCGGGCCCTCCCAGAGGGGCACAGATACGCAGTATTTT.

This chain uses TRBV11-2 with TRBJ2-5, with 7 bases fitting TRBD2. V lost 0 bases, J lost 5 bases, and 15 bases stayed unmatched. Germline assignment: CDR1 SGHAT and CDR2 FQNNGV. The CDR3 is 18 amino acids. CDR3 nucleotides: TGTGCCAGCAGCTTAGAGCCCCCCGGGAGGCCCTCGGGGGAGACCCAGTACTTC. Translation gives CASSLEPPGRPSGETQYF.

The V and J genes are TRBV6-1 and TRBJ1-5; no definite D call. Trimming removed 7 bases at V and 2 bases at J, with 15 bases between. Germline V gene data show CDR1 as MNHNS and CDR2 as SASEGT. The CDR3 sequence is 15 residues long. This chain's CDR3 is CASTPLGGGNQPQHF. In DNA form, the CDR3 reads TGTGCCAGCACCCCACTGGGCGGAGGCAATCAGCCCCAGCATTTT.

This clone was seen once. The chain joins TRBV11-3 to TRBJ2-2; 8 bases align to TRBD1. The germline V gene encodes CDR1 SGHNT and CDR2 YENEEA. V was clipped by 3 bases and J by 5 bases; unmatched bases: 11. This CDR3 is built from 17 residues. The CDR3 sequence: CASSFFSGTGSTGELFF. The DNA for the CDR3 is TGTGCCAGCAGCTTCTTCTCCGGGACAGGATCTACCGGGGAGCTGTTTTTT. The whole variable domain, remainder taken from reference TRBV11-3 and TRBJ2-2, is EAGVVQSPRYKIIEKKQPVAFWCNPISGHNTLYWYLQNLGQGPELLIRYENEEAVDDSQLPKDRFSAERLKGVDSTLKIQPAELGDSAVYLCASSFFSGTGSTGELFFGEGSRLTVL.

As to this clone: The identical CDR3 is also encoded by other nucleotide sequences in the sample. The CDR3 loop reads CASSGEAGNTIYF. The DNA for the CDR3 is TGTGCCAGTTCAGGGGAAGCTGGAAACACCATATATTTT. The rearrangement uses TRBV19 and TRBJ1-3, with D perhaps matching TRBD1 (6 bases). This CDR3 is 13 amino acids long. Germline CDR1 LNHDA, CDR2 SQIVND (reference sequence). Trimming stripped 8 bases from V and 2 bases from J, with 10 bases between.